What follows are 8 T cell receptor beta chains derived from one specimen sequenced in a study of blood T cell repertoires in COVID-19. Using immunoSEQ multiplex PCR, the repertoire was profiled, and TCRdb retains in-frame clones only, with some absent. This sample has some 25,000 clones, with 94% found just once. Sequencing was done on a sample of peripheral blood. Receptor source: a woman aged 45-60 years with active COVID-19.

The chain has TRBV27 and TRBJ2-3; maybe TRBD2 (7 bases). CDR3 length: 14 residues. Trimming removed 8 bases at V and 4 bases at J, with 16 bases between. The germline CDR1 and CDR2 sequences are MNHEY and SMNVEV (reference sequence). This CDR3 is CASPFEGGADTQYF. DNA for the CDR3: TGTGCCAGCCCCTTTGAGGGGGGGGCAGATACGCAGTATTTT.

This chain uses TRBV7-9 with TRBJ2-5; weak D call: TRBD2 (6 bases). Germline CDR1 reads SEHNR; CDR2 reads FQNEAQ (reference sequence). Trimming shortened V by 8 bases and J by 2 bases, and 6 bases separated the two germline ends. The CDR3 loop spans 11 amino acids. The chain's CDR3 is CASGGQETQYF. The CDR3, as DNA: TGTGCCAGCGGGGGGCAAGAGACCCAGTACTTC.

The rearrangement uses TRBV5-1 and TRBJ2-3; maybe TRBD1 (6 bases). The CDR3 has 15 amino acids. V was trimmed by 2 bases and J by 5 bases, leaving 15 bases between them. CDR1 and CDR2 (germline): SGHRS, YFSETQ. The CDR3 nucleotides read TGCGCCAGCAGCTTAGTGTTGGGGGCTCAAGATACGCAGTATTTT. This translates into CASSLVLGAQDTQYF.

V usage is TRBV2 and J usage is TRBJ2-7; 7 bases align to TRBD2. The CDR3 length is 15 residues. With V trimmed by 6 bases and J by 5 bases, 13 bases remained unmatched. Germline CDR1 and CDR2: SNHLY and FYNNEI. This CDR3 is CASSPRGGSRDEQYF. The CDR3 DNA reads TGTGCCAGCAGCCCAAGAGGCGGGAGCAGGGACGAGCAGTACTTC.

This clone was seen only a few times. The V gene is TRBV18, the J gene TRBJ1-5; possible D gene TRBD1, 5 bases. V lost 5 bases and J 7 bases, leaving 15 bases between the germline ends. Germline CDR1 KGHSH, CDR2 LQKENI. The CDR3 totals 14 residues. CDR3 protein: CASSTGTGDQPQHF. The CDR3 coding sequence is TGTGCCAGCTCAACCGGGACGGGGGACCAGCCCCAGCATTTT.

The chain uses TRBV7-9 and TRBJ2-5; D may be TRBD1 (6 bases). Germline assignment: CDR1 SEHNR and CDR2 FQNEAQ (reference sequence). Trimming pared 6 bases from V and 4 bases from J, leaving 21 bases between. This CDR3 spans 16 amino acids. The CDR3, as DNA: TGTGCCAGCAGACCCACGCAGGGGATTAGTGGAGAGACCCAGTACTTC. It translates to CASRPTQGISGETQYF.

The chain is built from TRBV19 and TRBJ2-3, with D hard to call. Trimming stripped 3 bases from V and 2 bases from J, with 9 bases between. The CDR3 loop spans 14 amino acids. The germline CDR1 and CDR2 sequences are LNHDA and SQIVND (reference sequence). CDR3 amino acids: CASSIGRSTDTQYF. The CDR3 DNA sequence: TGTGCCAGTAGTATCGGCAGGTCCACAGATACGCAGTATTTT.

V is TRBV7-2 and J is TRBJ1-5; D possibly corresponds to TRBD1 (5 bases). V was cut by 5 bases and J by 7 bases, with 12 bases left in between. Per the germline V gene, CDR1 is SGHTA and CDR2 is FQGNSA. The CDR3 has 13 amino acids. The CDR3 loop reads CASSQGVGQPQHF. The CDR3, as DNA: TGTGCCAGCAGCCAAGGGGTAGGCCAGCCCCAGCATTTT.